What follows are 16 T cell receptor beta chains derived from one specimen sequenced in a study of cytotoxic CD8 clonotypes in ibrutinib-treated CLL. Assay used: immunoSEQ multiplex PCR; TCRdb lists only in-frame clones, some missing. The repertoire holds 160,000 or so clones, with less than 85% as singletons. The sequencing used PBMCs, collected after 24 months of ibrutinib treatment. These receptors came from a human donor with chronic lymphocytic leukemia.

The chain uses TRBV4-3 and TRBJ2-2, with 9 bases identical to TRBD1. V was clipped by 3 bases and J by 6 bases; unmatched bases: 14. Germline lookup yields CDR1 LGHNA and CDR2 YSLEER. The CDR3 runs to 18 residues. The CDR3 sequence: CASSHGTGGALVSGELFF. The CDR3 DNA is TGCGCCAGCAGCCACGGTACAGGGGGCGCGTTGGTTTCCGGGGAGCTGTTTTTT.

This clone was seen only once. The chain is built from TRBV18 and TRBJ1-2, with D possibly TRBD1 on 5 matching bases. V lost 0 bases to trimming and J lost 8 bases, with 13 bases between them. Germline V CDR1 and CDR2: KGHSH, LQKENI. The CDR3 extends over 14 amino acids. Here the CDR3 DNA reads TGTGCCAGCTCACCACCCGGGACCCCAGAAGGCTACACCTTC. Translating gives CASSPPGTPEGYTF.

This chain joins TRBV5-4 and TRBJ2-4; either TRBD1 or TRBD2 may supply D (5 bases each). Germline values: CDR1 SGHNT, CDR2 YYREEE (reference sequence). Trimming pared 4 bases from V and 0 bases from J, leaving 17 bases between. The CDR3 contains 17 residues. The CDR3: CASSLPGAGRAKNIQYF. The CDR3 DNA sequence: TGTGCCAGCAGCCTCCCCGGGGCCGGGCGAGCCAAAAACATTCAGTACTTC.

V is TRBV15 and J is TRBJ1-4, with D uncertain. Germline lookup yields CDR1 LNHNV and CDR2 YYDKDF (reference sequence). The CDR3 is made up of 12 amino acids. The V end was cut by 0 bases, the J end by 7 bases, with 3 bases between. The CDR3 DNA reads TGTGCCACCAGCAGAGAGCGTGAAAAACTGTTTTTT. Translation gives CATSREREKLFF.

The rearrangement joins TRBV7-3 to TRBJ2-1, with D maybe TRBD2 (6 bases). Deletions cut 2 bases from V and 5 bases from J, with 19 bases between. Germline V CDR1 and CDR2: SGHTA, FQGTGA. The CDR3 is 17 residues long. As DNA, the CDR3 is TGTGCCAGCAGCTTATGGGTTGGGACTCTATTTAACAATGAGCAGTTCTTC. Its translation is CASSLWVGTLFNNEQFF.

The chain uses TRBV2 and TRBJ2-6; D is unresolved. The CDR3 has 13 amino acids. Trimming took off 7 bases at V and 4 bases at J, with 8 bases between the two ends. In germline, CDR1 is SNHLY, CDR2 FYNNEI. The CDR3 bases are TGTGCCAGCATCTTGATCGGGGCCAACGTCCTGACTTTC. It specifies CASILIGANVLTF.

This clone was seen a few times. The chain uses TRBV9 and TRBJ2-5; 9 bases match TRBD2. The CDR3 contains 14 residues. The germline CDR1 and CDR2 sequences are SGDLS and YYNGEE. V shed 2 bases, J shed 1 base, and the junction held 0 bases outside the gene matches. Written as DNA, the CDR3 is TGTGCCAGCAGCGTGACTAGCGGCCAAGAGACCCAGTACTTC. Protein: CASSVTSGQETQYF.

V usage is TRBV4-3 and J usage is TRBJ1-5; D is unclear. The CDR3 runs 15 residues. Trimming pared 2 bases from V and 0 bases from J, leaving 8 bases between. The germline V gene encodes CDR1 LGHNA and CDR2 YSLEER. The CDR3 nucleotides read TGCGCCAGCAGCCAAATGCATTATAGCAATCAGCCCCAGCATTTT. Amino acid sequence: CASSQMHYSNQPQHF.

The chain recombines TRBV30 with TRBJ1-1, with TRBD1 matching over 7 bases. The CDR3 is 12 residues long. In germline, CDR1 is GTSNPN, CDR2 SVGIG (reference sequence). The CDR3 DNA sequence: TGTGCACGAGACAGGGACCACACTGAAGCTTTCTTT. This codes for CARDRDHTEAFF.

This chain links TRBV19 with TRBJ2-1; D might be TRBD1 or TRBD2, each matching 5 bases. Trimming pared 1 base from V and 7 bases from J, leaving 14 bases between. The CDR3 length is 15 residues. Germline loops: CDR1 LNHDA, CDR2 SQIVND (reference sequence). CDR3 nucleotides: TGTGCCAGTAGTATAGCCAGGGAGTTAGGGAATGAGCAGTTCTTC. This gives the protein CASSIARELGNEQFF.

Only a few counts were recorded for this clone. The rearrangement joins TRBV30 to TRBJ2-1; 8 bases line up with TRBD2. Per the germline V gene, CDR1 is GTSNPN and CDR2 is SVGIG (reference sequence). There are 14 residues in the CDR3. The trim removed 4 bases at V and 3 bases at J, leaving 5 bases unmatched. CDR3 sequence reads: CAWTGTRGYNEQFF. CDR3 sequence (DNA): TGTGCCTGGACCGGGACTAGAGGCTACAATGAGCAGTTCTTC.

The gene calls are TRBV18 and TRBJ2-7, with a weak D call TRBD1 (6 bases). This CDR3 is 16 amino acids long. The germline gives CDR1 KGHSH, CDR2 LQKENI. Trimming removed 3 bases from V and 0 bases from J, with 15 bases in between. The CDR3 loop is CASSPRTDFSSYEQYF. The CDR3 DNA reads TGTGCCAGCTCACCGCGGACAGATTTCAGCTCCTACGAGCAGTACTTC.

The rearrangement links TRBV2 to TRBJ2-7; D is undetermined. The CDR3 runs to 11 residues. CDR1 is SNHLY and CDR2 is FYNNEI in the germline V gene. Trimming took off 3 bases at V and 5 bases at J, with 5 bases between the two ends. The CDR3 spells CASSDIHEQYF. Here the CDR3 DNA reads TGTGCCAGCAGTGACATCCACGAGCAGTACTTC. Full variable domain (remainder filled in from reference TRBV2 and TRBJ2-7): EPEVTQTPSHQVTQMGQEVILRCVPISNHLYFYWYRQILGQKVEFLVSFYNNEISEKSEIFDDQFSVERPDGSNFTLKIRSTKLEDSAMYFCASSDIHEQYFGPGTRLTVT.

The V call is TRBV5-1, the J call TRBJ2-7; D may be TRBD1 (6 bases). CDR3 length equals 15 residues. Germline values: CDR1 SGHRS, CDR2 YFSETQ. Trimming removed 0 bases from V and 2 bases from J, with 12 bases in between. The CDR3 DNA sequence: TGCGCCAGCAGCTTGGGGCAGGGGACCACCTACGAGCAGTACTTC. Translating it yields CASSLGQGTTYEQYF.

The V call is TRBV30, the J call TRBJ1-2, with a weak D call TRBD1 (6 bases). The V gene lost 0 bases and the J gene lost 6 bases, with 17 bases spanning the gap. This CDR3 comprises 15 residues. Looked up from germline, CDR1 is GTSNPN and CDR2 is SVGIG (reference sequence). CDR3 residues: CAWSVLQGIVNGYTF. CDR3 in DNA: TGTGCCTGGAGTGTATTACAGGGAATCGTGAATGGCTACACCTTC.

The sample holds a few counts of this clone. The rearrangement joins TRBV5-4 to TRBJ2-3; 11 bases are a match to TRBD2. The CDR3 sequence is 16 residues long. Unmatched junction bases numbered 8, after V lost 4 bases and J lost 4 bases. Germline V gene lookup returns CDR1 SGHNT and CDR2 YYREEE (reference sequence). CDR3 nucleotides: TGTGCCAGCAGCCTAACTGGTAGCGGGAGGGCAGATACGCAGTATTTT. It yields the protein CASSLTGSGRADTQYF.